The next 17 T cell receptor beta chains were all read from a single sample in a study of blood T cell repertoires in COVID-19. Clones were read by immunoSEQ multiplex PCR, and TCRdb kept only the in-frame ones, dropping some. The sample has more than 200,000 clones; 75% to 90% are singletons. Sample: PBMCs or T cells enriched from blood (not recorded which). The receptors derive from a woman aged 25 to 39 who had recovered from COVID-19.

The genes are TRBV20-1 and TRBJ2-1; 10 bases are shared with TRBD2. The trim removed 3 bases at V and 6 bases at J, leaving 5 bases unmatched. Per germline, CDR1 DFQATT and CDR2 SNEGSKA (reference sequence). The length of the CDR3 is 14 residues. CDR3 sequence reads: CSASKAGGRNEQFF. Written as DNA, the CDR3 is TGCAGTGCTAGTAAAGCGGGAGGGCGCAATGAGCAGTTCTTC.

The chain carries TRBV7-2 and TRBJ2-7; TRBD1 matches 8 bases. Trimming at V came to 5 bases and at J to 5 bases, leaving 11 bases not matched to a gene. There are 15 residues in the CDR3. Germline CDR1 SGHTA, CDR2 FQGNSA. DNA for the CDR3: TGTGCCAGCAGCCCCCCCCGGACAGGGACTCACGAGCAGTACTTC. As protein: CASSPPRTGTHEQYF.

The chain carries TRBV20-1 and TRBJ1-2; tentatively, D is TRBD1 (6 bases). CDR1 DFQATT and CDR2 SNEGSKA come from the germline V gene (reference sequence). The CDR3 consists of 11 residues. The V end was cut by 4 bases, the J end by 3 bases, with 6 bases between. The CDR3 coding sequence is TGCAGTGCTACAGGGGACTATGGCTACACCTTC. Translating gives CSATGDYGYTF.

The chain recombines TRBV11-2 with TRBJ1-2, with 9 positions matching TRBD1. Trimming took 5 bases from V and 6 from J; bases not matched to a gene: 7. Germline CDR1 reads SGHAT; CDR2 reads FQNNGV. This CDR3 region has 14 residues. The DNA of the CDR3 is TGTGCCAGCAGCCCCAGGACAGGGGAAAATGGCTACACCTTC. This translates into CASSPRTGENGYTF.

V and J are TRBV4-3 and TRBJ2-1, with 11 bases that match TRBD2. CDR1 and CDR2 from the germline V gene are LGHNA and YSLEER. V shed 0 bases, J shed 8 bases, and the junction held 3 bases outside the gene matches. CDR3 length equals 15 residues. This CDR3 is CASSQELAGVDEQFF. The CDR3 DNA is TGCGCCAGCAGCCAAGAACTAGCGGGAGTCGATGAGCAGTTCTTC.

J is TRBJ2-2 and V is TRBV9, with TRBD2 matching 13 bases. J gave up 5 bases and V 3 bases, and 10 bases lay outside the gene matches. Germline CDR1 reads SGDLS; CDR2 reads YYNGEE. The CDR3 extends over 18 amino acids. DNA of the CDR3: TGTGCCAGCAGCGCCGGACTAGCGGGAGACCGGGGGACCGGGGAGCTGTTTTTT. Translation gives CASSAGLAGDRGTGELFF.

The chain employs TRBV4-1 and TRBJ2-1, with TRBD2 matching over 12 bases. V dropped 1 base and J dropped 4; count of bases not matched to a gene: 5. Per the germline V gene, CDR1 is MGHRA and CDR2 is YSYEKL. This CDR3 is built from 17 residues. CDR3 sequence: CASSQGGLAGGYNEQFF. CDR3 in DNA: TGCGCCAGCAGCCAAGGGGGGCTAGCGGGAGGGTACAATGAGCAGTTCTTC.

This clone has only a few counts. The rearrangement uses TRBV19 and TRBJ1-6; D is unresolved. The germline CDR1 and CDR2 sequences are LNHDA and SQIVND (reference sequence). Trimming removed 3 bases at V and 10 bases at J, with 13 bases between. The CDR3 extends over 14 amino acids. Here the CDR3 DNA reads TGTGCCAGTAGTATTATGTTGAGGCGATCACCCCTCCACTTT. Its protein product is CASSIMLRRSPLHF.

The J gene is TRBJ1-1, the V gene TRBV7-8; 8 nucleotides agree with TRBD1. Germline CDR1 is SGHVS and CDR2 is FQNEAQ. This CDR3 is built from 15 residues. The V and J ends lost 1 base and 8 bases, in that order; junction bases with no gene match: 9. CDR3 in DNA: TGTGCCAGCAGCTTAGTTCTTAGGACAGGGACCGAAGCTTTCTTT. This codes for CASSLVLRTGTEAFF.

This sequence joins TRBV7-6 and TRBJ1-2; D is uncertain. The CDR3 contains 14 residues. Trimming left V 1 base short and J 5 bases short, with 11 bases between. The germline V gene encodes CDR1 SGHVS and CDR2 FNYEAQ. The chain's CDR3 is CASSLGAATYGYTF. CDR3 sequence (DNA): TGTGCCAGCAGCTTAGGCGCCGCAACTTATGGCTACACCTTC.

The rearrangement links TRBV19 to TRBJ1-1, with D tentatively TRBD1 (6 bases). Per germline, CDR1 LNHDA and CDR2 SQIVND (reference sequence). The length of the CDR3 is 16 residues. Trimming removed 6 bases at V and 0 bases at J, with 17 bases between. The CDR3: CASSLTGPLMNTEAFF. The CDR3 DNA is TGTGCCAGTAGCTTGACAGGACCTCTAATGAACACTGAAGCTTTCTTT.

This clone has a single count. The chain is built from TRBV5-4 and TRBJ1-1, with TRBD1 as a possible D gene (6 bases). V lost 0 bases and J lost 2, with 8 bases in between. This CDR3 contains 14 residues. Germline V gene sequence: CDR1 SGHNT, CDR2 YYREEE (reference sequence). The CDR3 region has the DNA TGTGCCAGCAGCTTGGCAGGGGACAACACTGAAGCTTTCTTT. Translated: CASSLAGDNTEAFF.

J is TRBJ1-1 and V is TRBV10-3, with TRBD1 matching over 10 bases. CDR1 and CDR2 (germline): ENHRY, SYGVKD. With 0 bases clipped from V and 3 bases from J, the junction kept 13 bases outside the gene matches. The CDR3 contains 19 residues. The CDR3 DNA reads TGTGCCATCAGTGAGTCGGTTAGCAAGGGACAGGGGCTTCACACTGAAGCTTTCTTT. Amino acid sequence: CAISESVSKGQGLHTEAFF.

J is TRBJ2-2 and V is TRBV5-8, with D possibly matching TRBD2 (7 bases). This CDR3 contains 17 residues. The germline CDR1 and CDR2 sequences are SGHTS and YDEGEE. V was pared by 7 bases and J by 4 bases, with 23 bases between. CDR3 sequence: CASRIIGGAASTGELFF. In DNA form, the CDR3 reads TGTGCCAGCCGCATTATAGGGGGGGCGGCATCCACCGGGGAGCTGTTTTTT.

This chain connects TRBV7-6 to TRBJ1-3, with TRBD1 identical over 8 bases. The J segment lost 0 bases and the V segment lost 5 bases, leaving 6 bases of the junction unmatched. Germline CDR1 and CDR2: SGHVS and FNYEAQ. The CDR3 is made up of 16 amino acids. The CDR3 nucleotides read TGTGCCAGCAGCCTTGTTCAGGGGGCCTCTGGAAACACCATATATTTT. It yields the protein CASSLVQGASGNTIYF.

The chain links TRBV12-5 to TRBJ1-1; D gene ambiguous. The CDR3 loop spans 14 amino acids. Trimming stripped 5 bases from V and 4 bases from J, with 14 bases between. The germline V gene encodes CDR1 LGHNT and CDR2 FRNRAP. The CDR3 DNA reads as TGTGCTAGTGGTCCCTCCGTCTCGGTCACTGAAGCTTTCTTT. It is translated as CASGPSVSVTEAFF.

The chain joins TRBV14 to TRBJ1-2; D call uncertain. CDR3 size: 13 residues. The V end lost 6 bases, the J end lost 0 bases, and 8 bases lay between the germline ends. CDR1 is SGHDN and CDR2 is FVKESK in the germline V gene. CDR3 DNA: TGTGCCAGCAGGGGAGATTCTAACTATGGCTACACCTTC. Translation: CASRGDSNYGYTF.